This TCR beta chain was sequenced for a study of cytomegalovirus exposure and HLA in healthy donors. Amplification used 60 Vbeta primers and 13 Jbeta primers. Clones were read by immunoSEQ multiplex PCR, and TCRdb kept only the in-frame ones, dropping some. Among about 190,000 clones listed, approximately 87% were seen once. This CDR3 is 13 amino acids long. The V gene's germline CDR1 is MNHEY and CDR2 SMNVEV (reference sequence). Trimming at V came to 10 bases and at J to 8 bases, leaving 9 bases not matched to a gene. Study-wide findings and caveats: Whilst most TCR sequences proved rare, a subset of public TCRs occurred across many donors. The authors later found TCR association rates varying by HLA locus, with DRB1 most and HLA-C fewest.

About this clone itself: Its antigen is undetermined.

This TCR was sampled from a young man in good health and CMV-seronegative. J is TRBJ2-1 and V is TRBV27; TRBD2 matches 9 bases. The specimen was PBMCs. CDR3 coding DNA: TGTGCCACTGGCGGGGGGGCCGGCTATGAGCAGTTCTTC. Its translation is CATGGGAGYEQFF.